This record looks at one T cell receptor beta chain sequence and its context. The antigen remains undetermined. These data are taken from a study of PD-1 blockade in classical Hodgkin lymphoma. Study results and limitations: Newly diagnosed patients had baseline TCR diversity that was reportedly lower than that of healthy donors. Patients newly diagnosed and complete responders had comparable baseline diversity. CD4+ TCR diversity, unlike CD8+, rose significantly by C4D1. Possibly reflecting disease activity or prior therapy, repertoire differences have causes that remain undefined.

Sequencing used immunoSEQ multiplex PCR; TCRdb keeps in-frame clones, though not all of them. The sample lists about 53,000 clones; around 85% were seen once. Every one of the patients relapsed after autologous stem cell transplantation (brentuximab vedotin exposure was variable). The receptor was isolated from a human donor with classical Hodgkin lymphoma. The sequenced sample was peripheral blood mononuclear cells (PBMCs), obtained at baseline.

CDR3 in amino acids: CASSPGQPTEAFF. CDR3 nucleotides: TGTGCCAGCAGCCCTGGACAACCCACTGAAGCTTTCTTT. The gene calls are TRBV5-4 and TRBJ1-1; weak D call: TRBD1 (5 bases). Trimming left V 4 bases short and J 4 bases short, with 11 bases between. From germline, CDR1 is SGHNT and CDR2 YYREEE (reference sequence). The CDR3 sequence is 13 residues long.